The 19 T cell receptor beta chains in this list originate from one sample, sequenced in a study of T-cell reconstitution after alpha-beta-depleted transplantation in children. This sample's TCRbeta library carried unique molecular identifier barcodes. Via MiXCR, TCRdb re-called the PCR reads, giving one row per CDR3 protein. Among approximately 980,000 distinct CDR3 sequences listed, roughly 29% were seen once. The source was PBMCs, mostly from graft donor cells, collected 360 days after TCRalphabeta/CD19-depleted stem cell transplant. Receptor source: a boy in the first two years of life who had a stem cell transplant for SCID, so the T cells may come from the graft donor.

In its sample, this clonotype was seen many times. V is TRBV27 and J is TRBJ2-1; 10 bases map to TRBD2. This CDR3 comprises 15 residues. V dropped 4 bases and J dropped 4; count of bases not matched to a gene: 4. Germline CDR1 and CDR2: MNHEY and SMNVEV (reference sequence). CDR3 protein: CASSYSGGPYNEQFF. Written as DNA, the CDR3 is TGTGCCAGCAGTTATAGCGGGGGGCCTTACAATGAGCAGTTCTTC.

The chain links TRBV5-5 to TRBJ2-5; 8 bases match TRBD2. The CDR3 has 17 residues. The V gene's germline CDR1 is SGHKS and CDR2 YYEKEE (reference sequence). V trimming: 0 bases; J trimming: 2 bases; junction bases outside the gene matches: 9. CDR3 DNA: TGTGCCAGCAGCTTGGGGGGTAGCGGGAACAGTCAAGAGACCCAGTACTTC. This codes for CASSLGGSGNSQETQYF. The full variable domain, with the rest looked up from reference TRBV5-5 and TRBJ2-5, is DAGVTQSPTHLIKTRGQQVTLRCSPISGHKSVSWYQQVLGQGPQFIFQYYEKEERGRGNFPDRFSARQFPNYSSELNVNALLLGDSALYLCASSLGGSGNSQETQYFGPGTRLLVL.

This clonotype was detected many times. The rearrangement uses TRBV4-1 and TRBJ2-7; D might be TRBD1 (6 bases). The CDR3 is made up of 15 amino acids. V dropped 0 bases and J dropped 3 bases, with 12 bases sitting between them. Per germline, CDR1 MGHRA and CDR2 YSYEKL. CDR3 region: CASSQDGQGLYEQYF. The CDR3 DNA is TGCGCCAGCAGCCAAGATGGGCAGGGGCTCTACGAGCAGTACTTC.

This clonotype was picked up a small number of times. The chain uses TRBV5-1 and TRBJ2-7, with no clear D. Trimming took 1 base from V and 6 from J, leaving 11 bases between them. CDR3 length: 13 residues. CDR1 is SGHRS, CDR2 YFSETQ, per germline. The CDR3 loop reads CASSLTTIGEQYF. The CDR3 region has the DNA TGCGCCAGCAGCTTGACTACAATCGGCGAGCAGTACTTC.

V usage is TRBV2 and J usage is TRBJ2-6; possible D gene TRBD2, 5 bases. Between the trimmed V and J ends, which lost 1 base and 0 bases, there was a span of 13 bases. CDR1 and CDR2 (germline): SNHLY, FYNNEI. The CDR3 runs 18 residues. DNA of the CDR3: TGTGCCAGCAGTGAAGTTACCGGGGTCTACTCTGGGGCCAACGTCCTGACTTTC. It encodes CASSEVTGVYSGANVLTF.

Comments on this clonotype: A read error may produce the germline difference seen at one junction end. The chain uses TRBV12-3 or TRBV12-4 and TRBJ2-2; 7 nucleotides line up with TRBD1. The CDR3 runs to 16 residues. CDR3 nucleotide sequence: TGTGCCAGCAGCTTAGGGGGCGTCGTACACACCGGGGAGCTGTTTTTT. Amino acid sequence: CASSLGGVVHTGELFF.

The CDR3 loop reads CAWSPRNIAGYTGELFF. The CDR3 bases are TGTGCCTGGAGTCCTAGAAATATAGCGGGGTACACCGGGGAGCTGTTTTTT. The chain joins TRBV30 to TRBJ2-2; the match to TRBD2 covers 8 bases. Germline V gives CDR1 GTSNPN, CDR2 SVGIG (reference sequence). This CDR3 has 17 residues. V was pared by 2 bases and J by 3 bases, with 11 bases of the junction left unmatched.

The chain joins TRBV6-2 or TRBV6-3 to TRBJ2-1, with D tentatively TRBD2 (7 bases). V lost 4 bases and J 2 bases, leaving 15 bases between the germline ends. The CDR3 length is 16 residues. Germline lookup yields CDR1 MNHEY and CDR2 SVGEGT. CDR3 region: CASSSFGGGAYNEQFF. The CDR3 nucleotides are TGTGCCAGCAGTTCTTTTGGCGGGGGCGCCTACAATGAGCAGTTCTTC.

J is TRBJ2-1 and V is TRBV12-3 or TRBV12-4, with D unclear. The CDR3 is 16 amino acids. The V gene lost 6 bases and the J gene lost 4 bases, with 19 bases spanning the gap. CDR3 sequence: CASRSGSTPPYNEQFF. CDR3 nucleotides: TGTGCCAGCAGATCTGGCTCGACGCCCCCTTACAATGAGCAGTTCTTC.

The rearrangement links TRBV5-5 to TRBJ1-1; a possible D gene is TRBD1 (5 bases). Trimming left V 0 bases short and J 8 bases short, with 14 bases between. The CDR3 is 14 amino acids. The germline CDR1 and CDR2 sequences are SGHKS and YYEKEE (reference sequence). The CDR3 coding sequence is TGTGCCAGCAGCTTGGGGGGGTTCCCTGGGGAAGCTTTCTTT. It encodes CASSLGGFPGEAFF.

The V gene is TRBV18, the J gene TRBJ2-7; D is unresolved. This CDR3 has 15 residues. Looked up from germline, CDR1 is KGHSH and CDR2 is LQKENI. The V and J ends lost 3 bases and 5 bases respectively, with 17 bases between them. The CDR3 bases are TGTGCCAGCTCACCTTCTCGGAGTACCCGGAACGAGCAGTACTTC. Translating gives CASSPSRSTRNEQYF.

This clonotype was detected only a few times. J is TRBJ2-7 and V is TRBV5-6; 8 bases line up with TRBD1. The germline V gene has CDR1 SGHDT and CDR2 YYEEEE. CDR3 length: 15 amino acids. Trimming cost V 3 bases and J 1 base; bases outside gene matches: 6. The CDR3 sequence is CASSWWDRRSYEQYF. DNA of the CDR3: TGTGCCAGCAGCTGGTGGGACAGGCGATCCTACGAGCAGTACTTC.

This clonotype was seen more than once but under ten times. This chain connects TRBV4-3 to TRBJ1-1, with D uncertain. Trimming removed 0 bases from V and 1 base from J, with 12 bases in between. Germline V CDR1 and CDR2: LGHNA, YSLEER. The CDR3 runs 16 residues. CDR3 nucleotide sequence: TGCGCCAGCAGCCAAGATAGCGGTACCGGGAACACTGAAGCTTTCTTT. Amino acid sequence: CASSQDSGTGNTEAFF.

CDR3 coding DNA: TGTGCCAGCAGCCAAGACCGACTAGCGGCAGATACGCAGTATTTT. Residues: CASSQDRLAADTQYF. This sequence joins TRBV4-2 and TRBJ2-3, with TRBD2 matching 9 bases. V trimming: 0 bases; J trimming: 4 bases; junction bases outside the gene matches: 2. CDR1 LGHNA and CDR2 YNFKEQ come from the germline V gene. The CDR3 consists of 15 residues.

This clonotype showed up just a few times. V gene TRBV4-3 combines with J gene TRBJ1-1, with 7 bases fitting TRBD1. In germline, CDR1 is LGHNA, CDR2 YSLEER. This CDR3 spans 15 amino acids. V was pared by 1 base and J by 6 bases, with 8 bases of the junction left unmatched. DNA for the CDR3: TGCGCCAGCAGCCAAGGGGACAGTCCGGGAGCTGAAGCTTTCTTT. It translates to CASSQGDSPGAEAFF.

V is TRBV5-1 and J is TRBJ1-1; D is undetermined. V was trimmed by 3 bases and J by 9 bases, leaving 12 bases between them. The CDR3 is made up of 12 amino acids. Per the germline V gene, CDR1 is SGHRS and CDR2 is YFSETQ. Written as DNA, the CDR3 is TGCGCCAGCAGCTCCCCTGGACGAAAAGCTTTCTTT. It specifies CASSSPGRKAFF.

The CDR3 loop is CASSLVGGVGYEQYF. The CDR3 region has the DNA TGCGCCAGCAGCTTGGTCGGGGGGGTAGGCTACGAGCAGTACTTC. The chain employs TRBV5-1 and TRBJ2-7; 8 nucleotides agree with TRBD2. Germline V gene sequence: CDR1 SGHRS, CDR2 YFSETQ. The CDR3 has 15 amino acids. Trimming took 0 bases from V and 3 from J; bases not matched to a gene: 5. The whole variable domain, remainder taken from reference TRBV5-1 and TRBJ2-7, is KAGVTQTPRYLIKTRGQQVTLSCSPISGHRSVSWYQQTPGQGLQFLFEYFSETQRNKGNFPGRFSGRQFSNSRSEMNVSTLELGDSALYLCASSLVGGVGYEQYFGPGTRLTVT.

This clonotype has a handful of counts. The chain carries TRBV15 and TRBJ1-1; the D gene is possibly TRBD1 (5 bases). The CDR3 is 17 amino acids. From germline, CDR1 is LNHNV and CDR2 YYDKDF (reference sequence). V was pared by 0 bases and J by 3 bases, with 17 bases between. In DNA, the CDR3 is TGTGCCACCAGCAGAGATGGGGCAGGACCCATGGACACTGAAGCTTTCTTT. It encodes CATSRDGAGPMDTEAFF.

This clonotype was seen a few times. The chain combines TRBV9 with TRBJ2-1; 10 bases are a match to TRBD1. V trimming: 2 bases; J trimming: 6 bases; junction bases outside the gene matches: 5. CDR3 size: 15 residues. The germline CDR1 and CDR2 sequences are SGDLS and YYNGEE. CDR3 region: CASSVPGTGANEQFF. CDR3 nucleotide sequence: TGTGCCAGCAGCGTGCCCGGGACAGGGGCCAATGAGCAGTTCTTC.